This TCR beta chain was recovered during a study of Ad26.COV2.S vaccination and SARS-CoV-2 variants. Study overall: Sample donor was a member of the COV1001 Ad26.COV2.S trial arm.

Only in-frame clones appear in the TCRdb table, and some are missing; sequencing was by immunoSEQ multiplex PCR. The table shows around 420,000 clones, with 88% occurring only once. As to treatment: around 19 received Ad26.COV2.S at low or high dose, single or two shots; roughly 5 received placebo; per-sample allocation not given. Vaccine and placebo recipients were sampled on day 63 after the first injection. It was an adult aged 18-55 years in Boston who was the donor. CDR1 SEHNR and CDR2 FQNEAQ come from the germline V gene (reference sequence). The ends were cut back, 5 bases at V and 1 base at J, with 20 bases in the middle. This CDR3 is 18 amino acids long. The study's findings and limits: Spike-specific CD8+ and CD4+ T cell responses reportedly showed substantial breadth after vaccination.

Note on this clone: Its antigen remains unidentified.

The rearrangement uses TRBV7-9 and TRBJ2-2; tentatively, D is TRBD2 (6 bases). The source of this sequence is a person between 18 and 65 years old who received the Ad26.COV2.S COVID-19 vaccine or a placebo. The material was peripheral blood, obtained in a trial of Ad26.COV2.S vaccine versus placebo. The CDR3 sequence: CASSPTDRLAMNTGELFF. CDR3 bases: TGTGCCAGCAGCCCAACGGATCGGCTAGCGATGAACACCGGGGAGCTGTTTTTT.